This T cell receptor (beta chain) was profiled in a study of blood T cell repertoires in COVID-19. V lost 2 bases, J lost 6 bases, and 14 bases lay in between. CDR1 is GTSNPN and CDR2 is SVGIG in the germline V gene (reference sequence). The CDR3 loop spans 15 amino acids. The protocol was immunoSEQ multiplex PCR, while the TCRdb copy is restricted to in-frame clones and leaves out a portion. Of about 400,000 clones listed, more than 80% were seen once; the top ten hold roughly 1.2%. This receptor was taken from a man in his forties or fifties with acute or convalescent COVID-19. The chain joins TRBV30 to TRBJ1-6, with D possibly TRBD1 on 6 matching bases. The sequenced sample consisted of peripheral blood. CDR3 nucleotide sequence: TGTGCCTGGAGTCTTCGGGGGGCGAGTAATTCACCCCTCCACTTT. Translating gives CAWSLRGASNSPLHF.